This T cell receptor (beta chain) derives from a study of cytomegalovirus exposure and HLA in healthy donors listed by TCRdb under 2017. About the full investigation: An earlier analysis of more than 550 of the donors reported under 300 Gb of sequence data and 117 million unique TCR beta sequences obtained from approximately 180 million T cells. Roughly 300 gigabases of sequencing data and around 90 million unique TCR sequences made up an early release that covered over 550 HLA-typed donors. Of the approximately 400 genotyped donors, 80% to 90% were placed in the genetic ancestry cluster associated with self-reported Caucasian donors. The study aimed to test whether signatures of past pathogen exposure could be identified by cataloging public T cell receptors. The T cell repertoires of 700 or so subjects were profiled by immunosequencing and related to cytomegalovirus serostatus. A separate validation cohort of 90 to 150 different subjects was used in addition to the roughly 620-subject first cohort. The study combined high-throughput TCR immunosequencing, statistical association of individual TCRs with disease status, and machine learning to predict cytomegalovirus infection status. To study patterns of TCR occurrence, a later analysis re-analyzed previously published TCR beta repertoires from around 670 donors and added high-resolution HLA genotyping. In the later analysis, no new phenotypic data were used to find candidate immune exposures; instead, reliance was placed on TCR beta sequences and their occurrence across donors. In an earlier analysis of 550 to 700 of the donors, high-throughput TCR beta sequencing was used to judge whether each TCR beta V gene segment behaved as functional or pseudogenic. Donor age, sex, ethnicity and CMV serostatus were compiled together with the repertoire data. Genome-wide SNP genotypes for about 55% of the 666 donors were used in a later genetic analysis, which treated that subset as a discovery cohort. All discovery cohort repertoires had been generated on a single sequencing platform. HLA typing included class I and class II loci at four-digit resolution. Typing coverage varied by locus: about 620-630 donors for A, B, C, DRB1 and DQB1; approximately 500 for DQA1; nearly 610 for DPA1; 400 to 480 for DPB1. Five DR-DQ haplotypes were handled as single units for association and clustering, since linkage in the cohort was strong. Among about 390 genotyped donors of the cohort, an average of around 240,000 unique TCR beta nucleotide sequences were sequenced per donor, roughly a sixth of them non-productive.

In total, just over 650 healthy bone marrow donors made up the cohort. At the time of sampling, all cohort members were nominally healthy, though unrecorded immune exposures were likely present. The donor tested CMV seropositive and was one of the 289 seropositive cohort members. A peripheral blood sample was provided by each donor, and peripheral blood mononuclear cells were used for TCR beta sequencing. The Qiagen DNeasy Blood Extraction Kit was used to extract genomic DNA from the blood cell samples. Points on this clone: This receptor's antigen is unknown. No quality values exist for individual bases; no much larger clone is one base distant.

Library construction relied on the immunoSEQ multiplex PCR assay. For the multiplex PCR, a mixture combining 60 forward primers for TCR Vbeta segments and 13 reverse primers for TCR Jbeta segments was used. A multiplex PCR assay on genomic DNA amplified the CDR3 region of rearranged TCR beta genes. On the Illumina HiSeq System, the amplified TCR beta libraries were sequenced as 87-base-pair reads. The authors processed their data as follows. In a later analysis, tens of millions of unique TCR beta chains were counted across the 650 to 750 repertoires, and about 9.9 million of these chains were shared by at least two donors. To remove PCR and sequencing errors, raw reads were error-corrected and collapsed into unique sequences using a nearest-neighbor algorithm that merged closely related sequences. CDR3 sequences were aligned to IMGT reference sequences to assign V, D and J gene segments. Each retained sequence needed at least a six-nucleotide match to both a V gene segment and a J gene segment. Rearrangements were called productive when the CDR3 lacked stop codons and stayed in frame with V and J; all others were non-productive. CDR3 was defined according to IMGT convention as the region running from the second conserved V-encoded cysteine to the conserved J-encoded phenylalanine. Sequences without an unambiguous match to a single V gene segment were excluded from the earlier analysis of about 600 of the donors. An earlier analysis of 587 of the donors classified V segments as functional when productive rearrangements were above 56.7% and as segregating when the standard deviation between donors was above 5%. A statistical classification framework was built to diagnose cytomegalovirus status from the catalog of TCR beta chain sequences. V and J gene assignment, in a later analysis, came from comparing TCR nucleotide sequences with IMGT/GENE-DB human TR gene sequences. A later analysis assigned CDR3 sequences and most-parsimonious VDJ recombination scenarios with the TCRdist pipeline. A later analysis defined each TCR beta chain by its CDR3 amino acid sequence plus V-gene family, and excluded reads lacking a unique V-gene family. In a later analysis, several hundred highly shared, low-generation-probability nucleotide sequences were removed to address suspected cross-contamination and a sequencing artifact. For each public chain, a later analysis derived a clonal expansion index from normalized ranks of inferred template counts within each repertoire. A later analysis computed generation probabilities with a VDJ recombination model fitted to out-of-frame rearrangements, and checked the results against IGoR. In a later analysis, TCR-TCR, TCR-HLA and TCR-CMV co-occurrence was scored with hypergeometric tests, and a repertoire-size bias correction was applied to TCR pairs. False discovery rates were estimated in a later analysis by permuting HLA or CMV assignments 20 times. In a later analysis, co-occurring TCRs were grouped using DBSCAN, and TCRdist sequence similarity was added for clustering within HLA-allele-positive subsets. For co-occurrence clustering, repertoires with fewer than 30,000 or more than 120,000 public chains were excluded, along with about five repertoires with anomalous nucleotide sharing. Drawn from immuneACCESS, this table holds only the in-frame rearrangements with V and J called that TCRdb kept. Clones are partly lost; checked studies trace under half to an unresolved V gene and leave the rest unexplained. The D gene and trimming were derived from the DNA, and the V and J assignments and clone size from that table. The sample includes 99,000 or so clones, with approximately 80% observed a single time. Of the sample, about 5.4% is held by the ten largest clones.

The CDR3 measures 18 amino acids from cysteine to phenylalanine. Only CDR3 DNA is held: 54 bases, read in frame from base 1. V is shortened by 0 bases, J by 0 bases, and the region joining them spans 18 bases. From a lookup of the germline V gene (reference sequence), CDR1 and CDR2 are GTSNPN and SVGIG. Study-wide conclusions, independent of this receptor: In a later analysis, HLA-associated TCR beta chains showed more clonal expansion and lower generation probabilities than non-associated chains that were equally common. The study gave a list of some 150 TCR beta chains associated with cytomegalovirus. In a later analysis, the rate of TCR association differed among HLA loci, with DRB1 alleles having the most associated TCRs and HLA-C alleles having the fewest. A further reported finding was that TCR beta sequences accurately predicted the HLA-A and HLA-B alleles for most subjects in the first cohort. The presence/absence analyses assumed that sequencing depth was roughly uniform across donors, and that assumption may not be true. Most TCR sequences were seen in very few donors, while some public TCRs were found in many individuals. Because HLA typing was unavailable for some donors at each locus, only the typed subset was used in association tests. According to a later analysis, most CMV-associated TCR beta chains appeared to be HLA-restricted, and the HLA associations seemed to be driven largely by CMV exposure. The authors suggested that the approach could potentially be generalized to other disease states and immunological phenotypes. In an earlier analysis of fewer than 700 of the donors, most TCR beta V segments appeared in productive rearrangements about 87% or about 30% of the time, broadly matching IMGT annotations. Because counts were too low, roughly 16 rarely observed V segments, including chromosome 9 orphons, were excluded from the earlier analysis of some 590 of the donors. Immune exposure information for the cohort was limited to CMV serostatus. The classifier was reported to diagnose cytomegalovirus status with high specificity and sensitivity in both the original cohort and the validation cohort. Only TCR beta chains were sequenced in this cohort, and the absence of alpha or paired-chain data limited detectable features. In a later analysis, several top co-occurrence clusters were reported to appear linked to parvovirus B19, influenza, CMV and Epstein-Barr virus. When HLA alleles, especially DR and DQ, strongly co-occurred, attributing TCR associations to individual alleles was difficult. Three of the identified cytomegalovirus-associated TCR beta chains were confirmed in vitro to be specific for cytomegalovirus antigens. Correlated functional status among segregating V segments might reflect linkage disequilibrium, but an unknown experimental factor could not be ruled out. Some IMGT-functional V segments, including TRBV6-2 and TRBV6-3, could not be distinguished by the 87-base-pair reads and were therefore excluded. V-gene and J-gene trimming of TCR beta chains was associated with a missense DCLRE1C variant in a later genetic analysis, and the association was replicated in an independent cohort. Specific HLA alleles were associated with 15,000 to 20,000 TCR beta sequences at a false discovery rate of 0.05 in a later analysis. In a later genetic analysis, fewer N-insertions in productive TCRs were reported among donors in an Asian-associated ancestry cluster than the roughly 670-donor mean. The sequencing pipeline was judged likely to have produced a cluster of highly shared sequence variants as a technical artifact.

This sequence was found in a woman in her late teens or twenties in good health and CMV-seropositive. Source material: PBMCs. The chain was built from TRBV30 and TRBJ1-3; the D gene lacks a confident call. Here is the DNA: TGTGCCTGGAGTGTACTAGGGAACCCGTTTTTCTCTGGAAACACCATATATTTT. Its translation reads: CAWSVLGNPFFSGNTIYF.